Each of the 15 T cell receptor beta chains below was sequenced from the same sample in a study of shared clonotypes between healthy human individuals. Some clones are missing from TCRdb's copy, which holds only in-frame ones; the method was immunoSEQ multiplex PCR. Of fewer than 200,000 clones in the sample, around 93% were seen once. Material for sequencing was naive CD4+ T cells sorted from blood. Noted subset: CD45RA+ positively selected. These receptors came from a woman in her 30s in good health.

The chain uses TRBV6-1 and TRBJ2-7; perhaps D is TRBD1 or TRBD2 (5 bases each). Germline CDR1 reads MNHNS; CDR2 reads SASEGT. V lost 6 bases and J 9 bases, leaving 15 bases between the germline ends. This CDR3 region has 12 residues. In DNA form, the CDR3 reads TGTGCCAGCAGCCAGACCGGGGCGACGCAGTACTTC. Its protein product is CASSQTGATQYF.

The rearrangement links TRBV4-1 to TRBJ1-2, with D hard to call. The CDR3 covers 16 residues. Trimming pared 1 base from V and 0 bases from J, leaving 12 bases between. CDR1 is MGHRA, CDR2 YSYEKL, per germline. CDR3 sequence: CASSQVPTASNYGYTF. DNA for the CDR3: TGCGCCAGCAGCCAAGTCCCGACGGCCTCTAACTATGGCTACACCTTC.

The CDR3 bases are TGTGCCAGTCAGGCCCGGGACACCAACACTGAAGCTTTCTTT. Protein sequence: CASQARDTNTEAFF. The chain employs TRBV6-6 and TRBJ1-1; a possible D gene is TRBD1 (6 bases). Trimming pared 9 bases from V and 2 bases from J, leaving 16 bases between. Per the germline V gene, CDR1 is MNHNY and CDR2 is SVGAGI (reference sequence). This CDR3 is built from 14 residues.

CDR3 sequence reads: CASSVDRANSPLHF. In DNA, the CDR3 is TGTGCCAGCAGCGTGGACAGGGCCAATTCACCCCTCCACTTT. The gene calls are TRBV9 and TRBJ1-6, with 8 positions matching TRBD1. V was pared by 2 bases and J by 7 bases, with 2 bases of the junction left unmatched. The CDR3 extends over 14 amino acids. Germline CDR1 and CDR2: SGDLS and YYNGEE.

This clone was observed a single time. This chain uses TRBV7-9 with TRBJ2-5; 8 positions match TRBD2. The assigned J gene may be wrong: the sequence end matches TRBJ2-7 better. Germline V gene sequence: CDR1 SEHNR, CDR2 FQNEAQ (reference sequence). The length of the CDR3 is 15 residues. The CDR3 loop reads CASSPQSGSSLEQYF. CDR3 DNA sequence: TGTGCCAGCAGCCCCCAGAGCGGGAGTTCCCTCGAGCAGTACTTC.

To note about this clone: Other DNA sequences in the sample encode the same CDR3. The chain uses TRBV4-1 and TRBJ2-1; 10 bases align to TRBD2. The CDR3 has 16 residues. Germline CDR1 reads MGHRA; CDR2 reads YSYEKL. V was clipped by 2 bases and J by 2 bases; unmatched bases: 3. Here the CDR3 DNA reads TGCGCCAGCAGCCAACTAGCGGGAGTCACCTACAATGAGCAGTTCTTC. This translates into CASSQLAGVTYNEQFF.

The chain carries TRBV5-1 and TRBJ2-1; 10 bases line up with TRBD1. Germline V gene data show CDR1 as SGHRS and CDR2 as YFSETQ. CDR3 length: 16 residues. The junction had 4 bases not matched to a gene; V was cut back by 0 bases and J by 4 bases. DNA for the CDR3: TGCGCCAGCAGCTTGGTTGGGACAGGGGCATACAATGAGCAGTTCTTC. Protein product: CASSLVGTGAYNEQFF.

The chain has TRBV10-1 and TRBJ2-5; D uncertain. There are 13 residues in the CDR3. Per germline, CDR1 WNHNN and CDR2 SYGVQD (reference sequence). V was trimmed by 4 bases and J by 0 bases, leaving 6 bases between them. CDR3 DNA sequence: TGCGCCAGCAGTGGTTGGAACCAAGAGACCCAGTACTTC. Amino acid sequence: CASSGWNQETQYF.

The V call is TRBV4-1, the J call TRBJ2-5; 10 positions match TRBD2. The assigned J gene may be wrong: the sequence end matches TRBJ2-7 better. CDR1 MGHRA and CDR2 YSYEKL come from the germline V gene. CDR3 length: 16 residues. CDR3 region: CASSQFPSGSSYEQYF. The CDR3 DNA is TGCGCCAGCAGCCAATTCCCTAGCGGGAGTAGCTACGAGCAGTACTTC.

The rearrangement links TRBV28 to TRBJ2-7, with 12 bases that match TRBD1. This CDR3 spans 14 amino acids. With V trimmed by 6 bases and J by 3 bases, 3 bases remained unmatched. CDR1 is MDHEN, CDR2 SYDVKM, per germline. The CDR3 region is CASRRDRGHYEQYF. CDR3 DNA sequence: TGTGCCAGCAGGAGGGACAGGGGGCACTACGAGCAGTACTTC.

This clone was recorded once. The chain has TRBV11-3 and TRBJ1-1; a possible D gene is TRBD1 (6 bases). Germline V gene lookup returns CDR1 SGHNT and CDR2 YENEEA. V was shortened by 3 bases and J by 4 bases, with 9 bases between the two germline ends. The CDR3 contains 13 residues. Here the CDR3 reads CASSFQDSTEAFF. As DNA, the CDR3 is TGTGCCAGCAGCTTCCAGGACAGCACTGAAGCTTTCTTT.

For the CDR3, the DNA is TGCGCCAGCAGCTTGGCCGCGGAGACCTACGAGCAGTACTTC. Protein sequence: CASSLAAETYEQYF. V gene TRBV5-1 combines with J gene TRBJ2-7; D is unresolved. There are 14 residues in the CDR3. Germline CDR1 is SGHRS and CDR2 is YFSETQ. The V end lost 0 bases, the J end lost 2 bases, and 9 bases lay between the germline ends.

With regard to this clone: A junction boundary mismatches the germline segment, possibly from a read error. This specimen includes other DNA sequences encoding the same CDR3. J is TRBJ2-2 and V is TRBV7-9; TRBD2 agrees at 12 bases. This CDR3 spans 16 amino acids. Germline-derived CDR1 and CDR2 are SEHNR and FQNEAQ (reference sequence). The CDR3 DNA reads TGTGCCAGCAGCCTAGCGGGAGGGCCGCGAACCGGGGAGCTATTTTTT. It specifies CASSLAGGPRTGELFF.

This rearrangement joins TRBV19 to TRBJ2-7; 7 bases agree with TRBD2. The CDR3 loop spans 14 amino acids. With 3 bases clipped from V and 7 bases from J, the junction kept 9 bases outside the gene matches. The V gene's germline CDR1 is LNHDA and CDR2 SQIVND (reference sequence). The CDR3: CASSMGEGLSEQYF. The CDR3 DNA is TGTGCCAGTAGTATGGGGGAGGGCCTTTCGGAGCAGTACTTC.

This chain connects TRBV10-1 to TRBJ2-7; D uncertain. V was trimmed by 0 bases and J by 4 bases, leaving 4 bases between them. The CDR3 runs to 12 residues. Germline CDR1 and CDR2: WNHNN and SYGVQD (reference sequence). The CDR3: CASSESSYEQYF. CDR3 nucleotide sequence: TGCGCCAGCAGTGAGTCGAGTTACGAGCAGTACTTC.